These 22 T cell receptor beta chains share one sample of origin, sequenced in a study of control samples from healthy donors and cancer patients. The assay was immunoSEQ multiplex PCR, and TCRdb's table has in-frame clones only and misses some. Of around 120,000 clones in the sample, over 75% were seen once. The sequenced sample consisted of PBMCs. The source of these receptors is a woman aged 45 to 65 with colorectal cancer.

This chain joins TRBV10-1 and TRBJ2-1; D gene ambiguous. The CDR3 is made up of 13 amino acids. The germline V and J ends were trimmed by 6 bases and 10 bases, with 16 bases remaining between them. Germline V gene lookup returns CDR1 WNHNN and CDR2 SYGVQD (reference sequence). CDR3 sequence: CASSTDPGGEQFF. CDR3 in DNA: TGCGCCAGCAGCACGGACCCCGGTGGGGAGCAGTTCTTC.

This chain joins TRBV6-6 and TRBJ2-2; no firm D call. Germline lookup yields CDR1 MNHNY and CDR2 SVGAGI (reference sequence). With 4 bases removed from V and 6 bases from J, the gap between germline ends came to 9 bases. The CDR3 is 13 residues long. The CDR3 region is CASSWTNAGELFF. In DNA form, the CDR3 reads TGTGCCAGCAGTTGGACCAATGCCGGGGAGCTGTTTTTT.

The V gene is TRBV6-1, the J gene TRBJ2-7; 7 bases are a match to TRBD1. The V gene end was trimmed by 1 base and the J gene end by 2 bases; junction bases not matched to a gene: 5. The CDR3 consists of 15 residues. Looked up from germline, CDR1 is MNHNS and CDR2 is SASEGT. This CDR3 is CASSEVTGQTYEQYF. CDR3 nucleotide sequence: TGTGCCAGCAGTGAAGTAACGGGACAGACCTACGAGCAGTACTTC.

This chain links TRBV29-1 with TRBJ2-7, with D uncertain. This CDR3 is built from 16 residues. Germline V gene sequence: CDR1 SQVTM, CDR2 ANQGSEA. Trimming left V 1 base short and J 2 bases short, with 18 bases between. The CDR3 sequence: CSVEGLQDHQPYEQYF. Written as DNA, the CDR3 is TGCAGCGTTGAAGGGCTGCAGGACCACCAGCCCTACGAGCAGTACTTC.

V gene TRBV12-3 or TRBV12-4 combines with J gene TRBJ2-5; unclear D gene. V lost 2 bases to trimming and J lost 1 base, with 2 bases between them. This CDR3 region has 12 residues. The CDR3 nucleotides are TGTGCCAGCAGTTTAAGCCAAGAGACCCAGTACTTC. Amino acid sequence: CASSLSQETQYF.

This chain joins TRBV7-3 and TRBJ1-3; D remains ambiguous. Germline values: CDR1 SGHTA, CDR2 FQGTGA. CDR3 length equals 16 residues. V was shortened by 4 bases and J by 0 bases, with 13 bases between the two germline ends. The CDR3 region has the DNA TGTGCCAGCAGCTCCTCGGGCGGTGCCTCTGGAAACACCATATATTTT. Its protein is CASSSSGGASGNTIYF.

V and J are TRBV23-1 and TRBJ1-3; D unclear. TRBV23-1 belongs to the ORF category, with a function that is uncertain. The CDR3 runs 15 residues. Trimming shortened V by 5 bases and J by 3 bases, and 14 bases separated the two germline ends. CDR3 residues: CASSSGSAGGNTIYF. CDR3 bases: TGCGCCAGCAGTTCAGGTTCGGCGGGTGGAAACACCATATATTTT.

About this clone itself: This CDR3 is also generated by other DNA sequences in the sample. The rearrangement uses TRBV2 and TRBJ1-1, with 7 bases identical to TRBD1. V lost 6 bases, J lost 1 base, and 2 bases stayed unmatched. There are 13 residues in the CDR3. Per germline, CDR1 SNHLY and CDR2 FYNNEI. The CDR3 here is CASSRQGNTEAFF. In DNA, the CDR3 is TGTGCCAGCAGCAGACAGGGGAACACTGAAGCTTTCTTT.

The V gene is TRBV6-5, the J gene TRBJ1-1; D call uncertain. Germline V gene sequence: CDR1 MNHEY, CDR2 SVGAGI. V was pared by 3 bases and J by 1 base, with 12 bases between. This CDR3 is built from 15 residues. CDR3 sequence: CASSYVGYTNTEAFF. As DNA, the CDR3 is TGTGCCAGCAGTTATGTGGGCTACACGAACACTGAAGCTTTCTTT.

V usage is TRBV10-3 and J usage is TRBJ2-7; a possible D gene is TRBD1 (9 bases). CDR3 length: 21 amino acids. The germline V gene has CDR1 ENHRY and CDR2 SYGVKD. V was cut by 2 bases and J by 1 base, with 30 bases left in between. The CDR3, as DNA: TGTGCCATCAGTGAGGTTACAAGGACAGGGGCAATGACTAGCGTATCCTACGAGCAGTACTTC. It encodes CAISEVTRTGAMTSVSYEQYF.

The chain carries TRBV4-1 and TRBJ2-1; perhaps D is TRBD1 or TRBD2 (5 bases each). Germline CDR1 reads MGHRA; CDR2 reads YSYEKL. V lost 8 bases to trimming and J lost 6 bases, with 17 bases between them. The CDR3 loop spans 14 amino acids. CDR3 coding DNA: TGCGCCAGCGAACCCGGGACGTTGGCCAATGAGCAGTTCTTC. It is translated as CASEPGTLANEQFF.

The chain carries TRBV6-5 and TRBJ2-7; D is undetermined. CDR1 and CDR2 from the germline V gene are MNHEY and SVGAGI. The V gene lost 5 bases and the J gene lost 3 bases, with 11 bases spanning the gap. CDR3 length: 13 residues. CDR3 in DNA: TGTGCCAGCAGTCCGCAAGGGTACTACGAGCAGTACTTC. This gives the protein CASSPQGYYEQYF.

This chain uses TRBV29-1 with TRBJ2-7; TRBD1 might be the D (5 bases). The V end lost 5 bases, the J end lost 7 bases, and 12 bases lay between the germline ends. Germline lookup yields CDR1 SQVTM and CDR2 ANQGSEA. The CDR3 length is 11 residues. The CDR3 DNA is TGCAGCGTTCAAGGCAGGGATGAGCAGTACTTC. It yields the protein CSVQGRDEQYF.

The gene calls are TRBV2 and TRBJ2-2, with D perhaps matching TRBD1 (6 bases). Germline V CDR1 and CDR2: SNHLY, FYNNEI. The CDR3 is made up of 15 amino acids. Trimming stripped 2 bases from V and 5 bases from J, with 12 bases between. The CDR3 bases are TGTGCCAGCAGTGAAACTGGGACAAGGACCGGGGAGCTGTTTTTT. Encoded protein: CASSETGTRTGELFF.

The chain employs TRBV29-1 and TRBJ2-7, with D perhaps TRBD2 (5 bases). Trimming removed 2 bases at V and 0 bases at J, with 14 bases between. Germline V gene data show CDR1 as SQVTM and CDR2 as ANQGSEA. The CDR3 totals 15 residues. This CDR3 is CSVEIRGGGSYEQYF. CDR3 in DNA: TGCAGCGTTGAAATACGCGGCGGAGGCTCCTACGAGCAGTACTTC.

The chain's CDR3 is CASSLGTVSYNEQFF. The CDR3 DNA is TGTGCCAGCAGCTTAGGGACAGTATCCTACAATGAGCAGTTCTTC. This rearrangement joins TRBV7-6 to TRBJ2-1; the D gene is possibly TRBD1 (6 bases). V was clipped by 1 base and J by 1 base, with 8 bases between them. CDR3 length equals 15 residues. CDR1 and CDR2 from the germline V gene are SGHVS and FNYEAQ.

CDR3 amino acids: CASSPRDSYEQYF. The CDR3 DNA reads as TGTGCCAGCAGCCCCAGGGACTCCTACGAGCAGTACTTC. V gene TRBV5-5 combines with J gene TRBJ2-7; maybe TRBD1 (5 bases). This CDR3 is 13 amino acids long. Germline lookup yields CDR1 SGHKS and CDR2 YYEKEE (reference sequence). The V and J ends lost 4 bases and 0 bases respectively, with 8 bases between them.

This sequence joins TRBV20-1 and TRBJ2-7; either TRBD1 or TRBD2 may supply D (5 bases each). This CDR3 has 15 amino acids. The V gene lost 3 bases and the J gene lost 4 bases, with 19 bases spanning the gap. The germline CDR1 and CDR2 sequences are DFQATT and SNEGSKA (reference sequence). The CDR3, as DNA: TGCAGTGCTAGTACGGGACCCACGGTCCCGTACGAGCAGTACTTC. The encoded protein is CSASTGPTVPYEQYF.

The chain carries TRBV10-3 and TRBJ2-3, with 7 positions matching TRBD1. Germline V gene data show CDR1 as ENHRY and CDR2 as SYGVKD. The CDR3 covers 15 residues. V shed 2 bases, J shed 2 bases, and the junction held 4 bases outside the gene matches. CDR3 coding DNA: TGTGCCATCAGTGAGACAGGGGATAACACAGATACGCAGTATTTT. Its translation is CAISETGDNTDTQYF.

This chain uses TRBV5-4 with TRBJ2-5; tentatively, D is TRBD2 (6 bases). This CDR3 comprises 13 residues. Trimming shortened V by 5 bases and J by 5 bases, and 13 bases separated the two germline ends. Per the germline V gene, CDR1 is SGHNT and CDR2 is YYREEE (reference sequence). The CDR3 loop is CASRPGTGETQYF. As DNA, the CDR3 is TGTGCCAGCAGACCCGGGACTGGGGAGACCCAGTACTTC.

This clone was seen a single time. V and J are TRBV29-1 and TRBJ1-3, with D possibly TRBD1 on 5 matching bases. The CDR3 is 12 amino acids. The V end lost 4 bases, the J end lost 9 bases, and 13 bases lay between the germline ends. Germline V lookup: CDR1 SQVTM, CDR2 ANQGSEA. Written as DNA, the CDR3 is TGCAGCGTTGTACAGGATGGAGGCACCATATATTTT. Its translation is CSVVQDGGTIYF.

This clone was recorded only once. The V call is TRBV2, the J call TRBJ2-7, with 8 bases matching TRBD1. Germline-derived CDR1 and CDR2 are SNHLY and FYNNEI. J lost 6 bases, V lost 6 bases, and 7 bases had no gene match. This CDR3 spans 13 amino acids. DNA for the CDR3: TGTGCCAGCAGACAGGACAGGGCTAGCGAGCAGTACTTC. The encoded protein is CASRQDRASEQYF.